This T cell receptor (beta chain) came from a study of blood T cells in healthy people across ages. A second about 7 to 11 cycle PCR used barcoded and J-beta primers. TCRdb recomputed calls from the 5' RACE reads with MiXCR, one row per CDR3 protein. The data hold 800,000 to 1,300,000 distinct CDR3 sequences, with about 25% observed a single time. A note on this clonotype: Antigen: not known.

Findings and caveats of the study: In older individuals, TCR beta diversity per million T cells was lower, falling roughly linearly with age.

The CDR3 runs 24 residues. Per the germline V gene, CDR1 is SQVTM and CDR2 is ANQGSEA. The sample was also linked to a second study, of T cells of mothers and their children. From that report: In both related and unrelated pairs, TCR recombination output is shaped similarly by thymic selection.

The specimen sequenced was blood. The receptor was derived from a girl aged 2 to 9 in good health. V gene TRBV29-1 combines with J gene TRBJ2-1; 14 nucleotides align to TRBD2. The tail of the sequence fits TRBJ2-7 better, so the J call may be wrong. The DNA for the CDR3 is TGCAGCGGACACCGCAAGTGGACTAGCGGGAGGAATAGGGCCCAGGGTGCCACCTACAATGAGCAGTACTTC. Protein: CSGHRKWTSGRNRAQGATYNEQYF.